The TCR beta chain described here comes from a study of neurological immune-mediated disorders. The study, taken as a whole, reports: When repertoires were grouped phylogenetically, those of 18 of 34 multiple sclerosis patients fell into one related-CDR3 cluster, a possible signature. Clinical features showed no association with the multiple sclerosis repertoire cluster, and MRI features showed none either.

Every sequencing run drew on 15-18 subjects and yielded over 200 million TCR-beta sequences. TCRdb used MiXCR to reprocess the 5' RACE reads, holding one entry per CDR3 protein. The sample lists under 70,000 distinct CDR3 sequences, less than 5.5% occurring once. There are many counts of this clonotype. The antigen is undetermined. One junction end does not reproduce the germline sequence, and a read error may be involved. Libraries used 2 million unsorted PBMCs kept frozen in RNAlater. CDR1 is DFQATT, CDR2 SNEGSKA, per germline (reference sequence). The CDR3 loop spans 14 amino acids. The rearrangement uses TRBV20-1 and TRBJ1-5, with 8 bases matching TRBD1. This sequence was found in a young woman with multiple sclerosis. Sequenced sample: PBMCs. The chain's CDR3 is CSAPYRGSNQPQNF. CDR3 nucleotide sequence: TGCAGTGCTCCATACAGGGGGAGCAATCAGCCCCAGAATTTT.